Below are 18 T cell receptor beta chains sequenced from a single sample in a study of cytomegalovirus exposure and HLA in healthy donors. The PCR was carried out with 60 Vbeta primers and 13 Jbeta primers. Measured with immunoSEQ multiplex PCR; TCRdb has only the in-frame clones, and not every one. The sample lists around 99,000 clones; around 78% were seen once. Material for sequencing was PBMCs. The receptors were gathered from a man aged 25-40 years in good health and CMV-seronegative.

The chain combines TRBV28 with TRBJ2-5; possible D gene TRBD2, 6 bases. The end of the DNA is better explained by TRBJ2-7, so the J call may be wrong. This CDR3 contains 14 residues. Germline V gene sequence: CDR1 MDHEN, CDR2 SYDVKM. This CDR3 is CASSWVAVTYEQYF. CDR3 nucleotides: TGTGCCAGCAGTTGGGTAGCGGTTACCTACGAGCAGTACTTC.

The gene calls are TRBV5-1 and TRBJ2-1; TRBD1 matches at 7 bases. Germline CDR1 SGHRS, CDR2 YFSETQ. This CDR3 contains 14 residues. V was pared by 2 bases and J by 6 bases, with 5 bases of the junction left unmatched. The chain's CDR3 is CASSFSSGGNEQFF. CDR3 DNA: TGCGCCAGCAGCTTCTCATCAGGGGGCAATGAGCAGTTCTTC.

The chain carries TRBV7-9 and TRBJ2-3; 15 bases align to TRBD2. The CDR3 runs to 16 residues. CDR1 SEHNR and CDR2 FQNEAQ come from the germline V gene (reference sequence). With 8 bases clipped from V and 4 bases from J, the junction kept 7 bases outside the gene matches. CDR3: CASGLAGGPGSDTQYF. As DNA, the CDR3 is TGTGCCAGCGGACTAGCGGGAGGGCCAGGGTCAGATACGCAGTATTTT. Supplemented by reference TRBV7-9 and TRBJ2-3, the full variable domain reads DTGVSQNPRHKITKRGQNVTFRCDPISEHNRLYWYRQTLGQGPEFLTYFQNEAQLEKSRLLSDRFSAERPKGSFSTLEIQRTEQGDSAMYLCASGLAGGPGSDTQYFGPGTRLTVL.

V and J are TRBV4-2 and TRBJ2-5; 8 bases agree with TRBD1. Per the germline V gene, CDR1 is LGHNA and CDR2 is YNFKEQ. V was pared by 2 bases and J by 3 bases, with 5 bases of the junction left unmatched. There are 15 residues in the CDR3. The CDR3 sequence: CASSQIQGVEETQYF. The CDR3, as DNA: TGTGCCAGCAGCCAAATACAGGGGGTCGAAGAGACCCAGTACTTC.

The rearrangement joins TRBV5-5 to TRBJ2-5, with a possible D match to TRBD2 (6 bases). V gave up 10 bases and J gave up 4 bases, with 20 bases separating them. Germline V lookup: CDR1 SGHKS, CDR2 YYEKEE (reference sequence). The CDR3 is made up of 14 amino acids. As DNA, the CDR3 is TGTGCCGGCTCGGCGGGGCTAGGTCGAGAGACCCAGTACTTC. As protein: CAGSAGLGRETQYF. Based on the CDR3 plus reference TRBV5-5 and TRBJ2-5, the full variable domain is DAGVTQSPTHLIKTRGQQVTLRCSPISGHKSVSWYQQVLGQGPQFIFQYYEKEERGRGNFPDRFSARQFPNYSSELNVNALLLGDSALYLCAGSAGLGRETQYFGPGTRLLVL.

CDR3 protein: CASSQAGGYREKLFF. CDR3 coding DNA: TGTGCCAGCAGCCAAGCGGGGGGCTATAGGGAAAAACTGTTTTTT. The genes are TRBV7-6 and TRBJ1-4; D perhaps matches TRBD1 (6 bases). Germline V gene sequence: CDR1 SGHVS, CDR2 FNYEAQ. This CDR3 spans 15 amino acids. The V gene lost 5 bases and the J gene lost 8 bases, with 18 bases spanning the gap.

The V gene is TRBV7-9, the J gene TRBJ1-2; tentative D call: TRBD1 (5 bases). The germline V gene has CDR1 SEHNR and CDR2 FQNEAQ (reference sequence). Trimming removed 5 bases at V and 5 bases at J, with 18 bases between. CDR3 length: 15 amino acids. DNA of the CDR3: TGTGCCAGCAGCCCAACTTCCGACAGAACGTATGGCTACACCTTC. This codes for CASSPTSDRTYGYTF. Drawing the rest from reference TRBV7-9 and TRBJ1-2, the complete variable domain is DTGVSQNPRHKITKRGQNVTFRCDPISEHNRLYWYRQTLGQGPEFLTYFQNEAQLEKSRLLSDRFSAERPKGSFSTLEIQRTEQGDSAMYLCASSPTSDRTYGYTFGSGTRLTVV.

For the CDR3, the DNA is TGTGCCAGCAGCCAGACAAATCAGCCCCAGCATTTT. This sequence encodes CASSQTNQPQHF. The V and J genes are TRBV27 and TRBJ1-5; no clear D gene. The ends were cut back, 6 bases at V and 4 bases at J, with 7 bases in the middle. This CDR3 has 12 residues. CDR1 and CDR2 from the germline V gene are MNHEY and SMNVEV (reference sequence).

As to this clone: The sample carries other DNA sequences with the same CDR3. This rearrangement joins TRBV4-1 to TRBJ1-4, with 9 bases identical to TRBD1. J gave up 6 bases and V 1 base, and 0 bases lay outside the gene matches. The CDR3 extends over 14 amino acids. The germline CDR1 and CDR2 sequences are MGHRA and YSYEKL. CDR3 DNA sequence: TGCGCCAGCAGCCAAGGGACAGGGGATGAAAAACTGTTTTTT. Protein sequence: CASSQGTGDEKLFF.

The rearrangement uses TRBV12-5 and TRBJ1-3; D is uncertain. Trimming pared 5 bases from V and 7 bases from J, leaving 6 bases between. CDR1 and CDR2 from the germline V gene are LGHNT and FRNRAP. The CDR3 totals 11 residues. Written as DNA, the CDR3 is TGTGCTAGTGGTACGGGGAACACCATATATTTT. Protein product: CASGTGNTIYF.

The chain has TRBV19 and TRBJ2-1; D possibly corresponds to TRBD2 (5 bases). The CDR3 spans 13 residues. The V gene lost 2 bases and the J gene lost 5 bases, with 7 bases spanning the gap. The germline CDR1 and CDR2 sequences are LNHDA and SQIVND (reference sequence). The CDR3 reads CASSISGNNEQFF. The DNA for the CDR3 is TGTGCCAGTAGTATATCGGGGAACAATGAGCAGTTCTTC. The full variable domain, with the rest looked up from reference TRBV19 and TRBJ2-1, is DGGITQSPKYLFRKEGQNVTLSCEQNLNHDAMYWYRQDPGQGLRLIYYSQIVNDFQKGDIAEGYSVSREKKESFPLTVTSAQKNPTAFYLCASSISGNNEQFFGPGTRLTVL.

The chain recombines TRBV6-1 with TRBJ1-2; D gene uncertain. The CDR3 sequence is 12 residues long. The V end lost 8 bases, the J end lost 2 bases, and 9 bases lay between the germline ends. Germline V gives CDR1 MNHNS, CDR2 SASEGT. DNA for the CDR3: TGTGCCAGCTCAATGAGCAACTATGGCTACACCTTC. This encodes CASSMSNYGYTF.

The J gene is TRBJ1-1, the V gene TRBV5-6; 10 bases match TRBD1. Trimming at V came to 4 bases and at J to 0 bases, leaving 6 bases not matched to a gene. This CDR3 spans 16 amino acids. Germline values: CDR1 SGHDT, CDR2 YYEEEE. The CDR3 region has the DNA TGTGCCAGCAGCCTGGGACAGGGGACTATGAACACTGAAGCTTTCTTT. It specifies CASSLGQGTMNTEAFF.

This rearrangement joins TRBV7-3 to TRBJ1-1; D may be TRBD1 (5 bases). The CDR3 sequence is 19 residues long. V dropped 2 bases and J dropped 5 bases, with 27 bases sitting between them. Germline V lookup: CDR1 SGHTA, CDR2 FQGTGA. CDR3 sequence: CASSLLGPGRVAEGTEAFF. The CDR3 region has the DNA TGTGCCAGCAGCTTATTAGGCCCAGGCAGGGTCGCGGAAGGGACTGAAGCTTTCTTT.

The chain combines TRBV6-5 with TRBJ2-5, with a weak D call TRBD2 (6 bases). V was pared by 2 bases and J by 5 bases, with 15 bases between. This CDR3 region has 15 residues. CDR1 is MNHEY and CDR2 is SVGAGI in the germline V gene. The DNA of the CDR3 is TGTGCCAGCAGTTACGGGACTTGGGAGCTGGAGACCCAGTACTTC. This sequence encodes CASSYGTWELETQYF.

The chain links TRBV28 to TRBJ2-7, with 7 bases identical to TRBD1. With 4 bases clipped from V and 5 bases from J, the junction kept 5 bases outside the gene matches. Germline CDR1 reads MDHEN; CDR2 reads SYDVKM. The CDR3 contains 13 residues. The CDR3 spells CASSWGQSHEQYF. As DNA, the CDR3 is TGTGCCAGCAGTTGGGGACAGTCCCACGAGCAGTACTTC.

The chain is built from TRBV28 and TRBJ2-5; TRBD1 is a possible D gene (5 bases). Trimming stripped 4 bases from V and 2 bases from J, with 11 bases between. This CDR3 is 14 amino acids long. Per the germline V gene, CDR1 is MDHEN and CDR2 is SYDVKM. CDR3 protein: CASSSPDSQETQYF. The CDR3 coding sequence is TGTGCCAGCAGTTCGCCAGACAGTCAAGAGACCCAGTACTTC.

This chain links TRBV10-2 with TRBJ1-1; D remains unclear. Trimming removed 5 bases from V and 0 bases from J, with 10 bases in between. This CDR3 contains 14 residues. The V gene's germline CDR1 is WSHSY and CDR2 SAAADI. CDR3 in amino acids: CASSLSNMNTEAFF. CDR3 nucleotide sequence: TGCGCCAGCAGTCTCTCCAACATGAACACTGAAGCTTTCTTT.